This entry lists 16 T cell receptor beta chains sequenced from one sample in a study of T cell responses to AZD1222 COVID-19 vaccine. Libraries were prepared by immunoSEQ multiplex PCR; TCRdb keeps only in-frame clonotypes and omits some of them. The profile shows 140,000 to 150,000 clones, around 88% of them singletons. Sample: peripheral blood, taken on day 0 of AZD1222 vaccination. The receptors stem from an adult in good health.

The rearrangement links TRBV5-4 to TRBJ2-7; D could derive from TRBD1 or TRBD2 (5 bases each). Germline V gene lookup returns CDR1 SGHNT and CDR2 YYREEE (reference sequence). Deletions cut 7 bases from V and 0 bases from J, with 17 bases between. This CDR3 has 15 residues. The CDR3 DNA is TGTGCCAGCGGGGACGGCGCCCACTACTCCTACGAGCAGTACTTC. It codes for CASGDGAHYSYEQYF.

Only a few counts were recorded for this clone. This chain joins TRBV10-3 and TRBJ2-7; D is unclear. CDR3 length: 11 residues. CDR1 and CDR2 (germline): ENHRY, SYGVKD. V lost 6 bases and J 2 bases, leaving 5 bases between the germline ends. The CDR3 DNA sequence: TGTGCCATCAGGAGAGCCTACGAGCAGTACTTC. It specifies CAIRRAYEQYF.

This sequence joins TRBV6-6 and TRBJ1-2; TRBD1 aligns across 9 bases. With V trimmed by 6 bases and J by 2 bases, 10 bases remained unmatched. The CDR3 has 16 residues. The germline V gene encodes CDR1 MNHNY and CDR2 SVGAGI (reference sequence). In DNA, the CDR3 is TGTGCCAGCAGGGAACACTGGGACAGGGCGAACTATGGCTACACCTTC. It translates to CASREHWDRANYGYTF.

This clone has more than one count but fewer than ten. The V and J genes are TRBV7-6 and TRBJ2-2, with D possibly TRBD1 on 6 matching bases. V gave up 2 bases and J gave up 7 bases, with 11 bases separating them. CDR1 and CDR2 from the germline V gene are SGHVS and FNYEAQ. The CDR3 is 14 amino acids. The CDR3 spells CASSLQGMVGELFF. CDR3 nucleotides: TGTGCCAGCAGCTTACAGGGGATGGTCGGGGAGCTGTTTTTT.

The rearrangement links TRBV23-1 to TRBJ2-3; 10 nucleotides line up with TRBD2. TRBV23-1 is labeled an ORF, and its function is uncertain. The CDR3 sequence is 16 residues long. V was pared by 6 bases and J by 1 base, with 7 bases of the junction left unmatched. The CDR3 spells CASSCERGGCTDTQYF. The CDR3 bases are TGCGCCAGCAGCTGCGAGCGGGGGGGATGCACAGATACGCAGTATTTT.

The gene calls are TRBV5-1 and TRBJ2-1, with D possibly being TRBD1 (6 bases). This CDR3 has 15 residues. Germline V gives CDR1 SGHRS, CDR2 YFSETQ. Deletions cut 1 base from V and 9 bases from J, with 17 bases between. This CDR3 reads CASSLSSQGQGEQFF. The CDR3 DNA follows: TGCGCCAGCAGCTTGTCGTCCCAGGGGCAGGGTGAGCAGTTCTTC.

The chain combines TRBV29-1 with TRBJ1-3; possibly TRBD1 for D (6 bases). Germline V gene data show CDR1 as SQVTM and CDR2 as ANQGSEA. The ends were cut back, 4 bases at V and 4 bases at J, with 8 bases in the middle. This CDR3 has 12 amino acids. The CDR3 bases are TGCAGCGTTGGGACAGTGGGAAACACCATATATTTT. Protein product: CSVGTVGNTIYF. Full variable domain (rest looked up from reference TRBV29-1 and TRBJ1-3): SAVISQKPSRDICQRGTSLTIQCQVDSQVTMMFWYRQQPGQSLTLIATANQGSEATYESGFVIDKFPISRPNLTFSTLTVSNMSPEDSSIYLCSVGTVGNTIYFGEGSWLTVV.

The CDR3 region is CASSYTLGDTEAFF. DNA of the CDR3: TGTGCCAGCTCATACACCCTTGGGGACACTGAAGCTTTCTTT. This chain connects TRBV18 to TRBJ1-1; D is unclear. The CDR3 has 14 residues. The V gene's germline CDR1 is KGHSH and CDR2 LQKENI. Trimming removed 5 bases at V and 3 bases at J, with 13 bases between.

This chain links TRBV3-1 (or the pseudogene TRBV3-2) with TRBJ1-5, with 9 bases aligning to TRBD1. Germline CDR1 and CDR2: LGHDT and YNNKEL (reference sequence). CDR3 size: 16 residues. J gave up 3 bases and V 4 bases, and 7 bases lay outside the gene matches. The CDR3 DNA is TGTGCCAGCAGCCTTACAGGGGGCTGGGACAATCAGCCCCAGCATTTT. Encoded protein: CASSLTGGWDNQPQHF.

The rearrangement links TRBV7-9 to TRBJ2-7; weak D call: TRBD2 (6 bases). Deletions cut 5 bases from V and 2 bases from J, with 13 bases between. The CDR3 has 14 residues. Germline assignment: CDR1 SEHNR and CDR2 FQNEAQ (reference sequence). The CDR3 here is CASSRYGGTYEQYF. CDR3 sequence (DNA): TGTGCCAGCAGCCGATACGGGGGAACCTACGAGCAGTACTTC.

This clone has only one observation. The chain joins TRBV10-1 to TRBJ1-2; possible D gene TRBD1, 5 bases. Germline assignment: CDR1 WNHNN and CDR2 SYGVQD (reference sequence). Trimming took off 4 bases at V and 2 bases at J, with 17 bases between the two ends. The CDR3 contains 16 residues. The CDR3 loop is CASSGASGTVNYGYTF. The CDR3 nucleotides read TGCGCCAGCAGTGGGGCCTCCGGGACGGTAAACTATGGCTACACCTTC.

The rearrangement joins TRBV7-9 to TRBJ2-1; 9 bases match TRBD2. Trimming at V came to 5 bases and at J to 8 bases, leaving 7 bases not matched to a gene. The germline CDR1 and CDR2 sequences are SEHNR and FQNEAQ (reference sequence). The CDR3 covers 14 residues. The CDR3 spells CASSAGLATHEQFF. The CDR3 DNA follows: TGTGCCAGCAGCGCCGGACTAGCGACCCATGAGCAGTTCTTC. The full variable domain, its missing parts supplied by reference TRBV7-9 and TRBJ2-1, is DTGVSQNPRHKITKRGQNVTFRCDPISEHNRLYWYRQTLGQGPEFLTYFQNEAQLEKSRLLSDRFSAERPKGSFSTLEIQRTEQGDSAMYLCASSAGLATHEQFFGPGTRLTVL.

The chain has TRBV11-2 and TRBJ1-3; D gene ambiguous. The V end was cut by 1 base, the J end by 2 bases, with 12 bases between. The CDR3 spans 16 residues. The V gene's germline CDR1 is SGHAT and CDR2 FQNNGV. The CDR3 protein is CASSLGLWTAGNTIYF. In DNA, the CDR3 is TGTGCCAGCAGCTTAGGCCTGTGGACTGCTGGAAACACCATATATTTT.

This clone has a handful of counts. Here the CDR3 reads CASSHRTGLSGANVLTF. In nucleotides, the CDR3 is TGTGCCAGCAGCCACCGGACAGGTCTGAGTGGGGCCAACGTCCTGACTTTC. This chain connects TRBV4-2 to TRBJ2-6, with 7 bases matching TRBD1. This CDR3 is 17 amino acids long. V shed 3 bases, J shed 3 bases, and the junction held 8 bases outside the gene matches. The germline CDR1 and CDR2 sequences are LGHNA and YNFKEQ.

The chain employs TRBV19 and TRBJ2-2; TRBD1 might be the D (6 bases). Trimming removed 8 bases at V and 0 bases at J, with 10 bases between. In germline, CDR1 is LNHDA, CDR2 SQIVND (reference sequence). The CDR3 extends over 14 amino acids. CDR3 coding DNA: TGTGCCAGTTCGACAGGCGCGAACACCGGGGAGCTGTTTTTT. Translating it yields CASSTGANTGELFF.

Details on this clone: Different DNA sequences within this sample yield the same CDR3. Here the CDR3 reads CASSYSGDGYTF. The CDR3 bases are TGTGCCAGCAGTTACTCAGGGGATGGCTACACCTTC. J is TRBJ1-2 and V is TRBV6-5, with a weak D call TRBD1 (5 bases). Germline assignment: CDR1 MNHEY and CDR2 SVGAGI. Trimming shortened V by 0 bases and J by 6 bases, and 5 bases separated the two germline ends. This CDR3 has 12 residues.